This TCR beta chain emerged from a study of beta chain features in type 1 diabetes (dated by TCRdb to between 2017 and 2018). In terms of the full investigation: Mean age, gender distribution, total cell number and subset yield did not differ between patients and healthy donors. A total of approximately 110,000,000 sorted cells were examined across all samples, and a strong correlation was observed between cell number per subset and RNA yield. The study compared the TCRB repertoires of sorted circulating CD4+ T cell subsets in recently diagnosed type 1 diabetes patients with those in matched healthy donors. Naive and central memory subsets were obtained from all 28 donors, but regulatory and stem cell-like memory subsets were isolated from only 8 patients and roughly 8 healthy donors.

The paper as a whole reports these results and caveats: In all four CD4+ subsets, TCRB CDR3 length was moderately but significantly shorter in type 1 diabetes patients. At VDJ recombination sites, patients with type 1 diabetes made fewer insertions and deleted more nucleotides, a pattern implying thymic rearrangement abnormalities. Shorter templates might have been favored by PCR, but patient and control samples were amplified and corrected together, so both groups would have been affected equally by any skew. Because small numbers of individuals were included in the HLA sub-analyses, any influence of HLA type on TCRB rearrangement was left unresolved. Naive, central memory and regulatory TCRB repertoires appeared to be more similar among patients than among healthy donors. Because cDNA was sequenced instead of genomic DNA, activated cells with high expression could be over-represented, although the groups did not differ in activation or CD3 levels.

A single peripheral blood draw of about 120 mL on average was collected from each donor into heparinised tubes. A BD FACSAria II and a panel including CD45RO, CCR7, CD25, CD127, CD95 and CD27 were used to sort naive, central memory, regulatory and stem cell-like memory CD4+ T cells. Purity was above 95% for every sorted population. PBMCs were isolated immediately by Lymphoprep density gradient centrifugation and stained directly without culture. So that batch effects would be minimized, each experiment stained and sorted samples in pairs, pairing one healthy donor with one patient. The CDR3 has 13 amino acids, counting the end cysteine and phenylalanine. CDR3 DNA only is kept here, 39 bases in frame from base 1. V was cut back by 10 bases and J by 1 base, leaving a gap of 15 bases between them. The germline V gene (reference sequence) gives CDR1 as SGHNT and CDR2 as YYREEE. The entire amount of isolated RNA was reverse transcribed using the High Capacity cDNA Reverse Transcription Kit, so the sequenced TCRB transcripts were expressed ones. Deep immunoSEQ sequencing was performed on naive, central memory and regulatory T cell samples, with an average of around 3.4 million total reads per sample. Sorted cells were lysed in RLT buffer, and RNA was extracted using DNase-treated RNeasy Micro or Mini kits according to cell number. To prevent cross-contamination, each cell subset was processed individually, whereas patient and healthy donor samples were processed jointly. TCRB sequences were amplified from cDNA with the immunoSEQ multiplex PCR, producing 87-bp fragments spanning the CDR3 region. Amplicons were sequenced on the Illumina HiSeq platform. In the source study's methods: PCR bias was corrected computationally using synthetic template baselines, and reads within Hamming distance 2 were collapsed, with unmergeable singletons discarded. Reads were aligned against IMGT so that V, D and J genes, CDR3 length and insertions or deletions at six rearrangement sites could be assigned. Within each subset, clonotype counts were normalized to sorted cell number, and only after that were true diversity and Gini coefficients computed with the tcR R package. The overlap coefficient, calculated on TCRB nucleotide sequences, was used to measure repertoire sharing. In its TCRdb copy, this immuneACCESS table keeps in-frame sequences only and misses some clones. Where compared with another copy, unresolved V genes explain less than half of these, and the others have no known cause. The V and J calls and clone size come from that table; D and trimming were worked out from the DNA. In all, the sample holds some 44,000 clones, and 51% of those were seen once. Of the sample, 2.1% falls within the top ten clones.

This clone was counted between two and nine times. What this receptor recognizes is not known. No qualities accompany the bases; no much larger clone lies one base away. This TCR derives from a woman aged 18-29 years in good health. The rearrangement joined TRBV5-4 to TRBJ2-7, with a weak D call of TRBD1 (6 bases match). Sequencing was carried out using Tregs from blood. In the paper's terms, the cell subset or site label means: regulatory CD4+ T cells. For the CDR3, the sequence is CAGRWQGSYEQYF. The DNA sequence is TGTGCCGGCCGATGGCAGGGGTCCTACGAGCAGTACTTC. The variable domain in full, with residues beyond the CDR3 obtained from the reference TRBV5-4 and TRBJ2-7 genes, is ETGVTQSPTHLIKTRGQQVTLRCSSQSGHNTVSWYQQALGQGPQFIFQYYREEENGRGNFPPRFSGLQFPNYSSELNVNALELDDSALYLCAGRWQGSYEQYFGPGTRLTVT.